These T cell receptor beta chains were read from a single sample in a study of radiotherapy plus CTLA-4 blockade in lung cancer. Method: immunoSEQ multiplex PCR; TCRdb's copy keeps in-frame clones and lacks some. The sample carries 100,000 or so clones, roughly 85% recorded once. The source material was peripheral blood, sampled from a patient treated with radiotherapy plus ipilimumab. The receptor source for this set is a human donor with non-small cell lung cancer that progressed on radiotherapy plus ipilimumab. Both conserved end residues are part of each CDR3. A D gene is named only where the DNA matches it firmly. For some rows the clone size is stated as once, few or many, or as a class when expanded; others skip it.

j_gene,abundance,v_gene,d_gene,CDR3aa,CDR3nt
TRBJ2-6,-,TRBV7-3,-,CASQDRFLSGANVLTF,TGTGCCAGCCAGGACCGTTTCCTCTCTGGGGCCAACGTCCTGACTTTC
TRBJ1-1,few,TRBV7-3,-,CASRSDRMNTEAFF,TGTGCCAGCAGGTCAGACAGAATGAACACTGAAGCTTTCTTT
TRBJ1-2,few,TRBV5-6,TRBD1,CASSLVGQGRNYGYTF,TGTGCCAGCAGCTTGGTGGGACAGGGCCGCAACTATGGCTACACCTTC
TRBJ1-2,-,TRBV5-1,-,CASSEGQRGYGYTF,TGCGCCAGCAGCGAAGGACAGAGAGGCTATGGCTACACCTTC
TRBJ2-2,-,TRBV7-9,-,CASTSGLTANTGELFF,TGTGCCAGCACCTCCGGACTAACCGCGAACACCGGGGAGCTGTTTTTT
TRBJ2-2,-,TRBV7-6,TRBD2,CASSLHGGLADTGELFF,TGTGCCAGCAGCCTCCATGGAGGACTAGCAGATACCGGGGAGCTGTTTTTT
TRBJ2-7,-,TRBV27,-,CASSLSLAVTPRPEQYF,TGTGCCAGCAGTTTATCTCTGGCAGTGACCCCTAGGCCCGAGCAGTACTTC
TRBJ2-1,-,TRBV29-1,TRBD1,CSVVGQQNNEQFF,TGCAGCGTTGTGGGACAGCAGAACAATGAGCAGTTCTTC
TRBJ2-5,few,TRBV6-5,-,CASSRVFSQETQYF,TGTGCCAGCAGCAGGGTCTTCTCCCAAGAGACCCAGTACTTC
TRBJ2-7,few,TRBV15,-,CATSTQGRGREQYF,TGTGCCACCAGCACACAGGGTCGGGGGCGTGAGCAGTACTTC
TRBJ2-2,-,TRBV7-3,TRBD1,CASSATGQGTGELFF,TGTGCCAGCAGCGCCACGGGACAGGGTACCGGGGAGCTGTTTTTT
TRBJ2-2,-,TRBV11-3,TRBD1,CASSFEAGGGTGELFF,TGTGCCAGCAGCTTCGAAGCAGGGGGTGGGACCGGGGAGCTGTTTTTT
TRBJ1-1,-,TRBV15,-,CATSRDSLSRAEAFF,TGTGCCACCAGCAGAGATAGTTTGTCGAGAGCTGAAGCTTTCTTT
TRBJ2-2,-,TRBV4-1,-,CASSQTPGEGANGELFF,TGCGCCAGCAGCCAAACCCCCGGGGAGGGGGCTAACGGGGAGCTGTTTTTT
TRBJ2-2,-,TRBV5-1,-,CASSLTASNTGELFF,TGCGCCAGCAGCTTAACGGCCTCGAACACCGGGGAGCTGTTTTTT
TRBJ2-6,-,TRBV25-1,-,CASSSAAISGANVLTF,TGTGCCAGCAGTTCTGCAGCGATCTCTGGGGCCAACGTCCTGACTTTC
TRBJ1-4,-,TRBV19,-,CASRQGGFGANEKLFF,TGTGCCAGTCGGCAGGGAGGTTTTGGGGCTAATGAAAAACTGTTTTTT